Shown below are 6 T cell receptor beta chains from a single sample sequenced in a study of shared T cell receptors in the human thymus. The data were produced by immunoSEQ multiplex PCR, yet TCRdb's version contains in-frame clones alone and is incomplete. The sample has almost 550,000 clones; about 84% are singletons. These data were also filed under a second study, of human thymus T cells.

Sequenced sample: thymocytes. Receptors were obtained from a boy less than two years old with a congenital heart defect.

The J gene is TRBJ2-7, the V gene TRBV9, with unresolved D. Trimming took off 0 bases at V and 6 bases at J, with 13 bases between the two ends. This CDR3 is 14 amino acids long. Per the germline V gene, CDR1 is SGDLS and CDR2 is YYNGEE. This CDR3 reads CASSVGLPPGEQYF. DNA for the CDR3: TGTGCCAGCAGCGTAGGACTTCCTCCGGGCGAGCAGTACTTC.

The V and J genes are TRBV28 and TRBJ2-7; tentative D call: TRBD1 (6 bases). V dropped 4 bases and J dropped 12 bases, with 22 bases sitting between them. The CDR3 totals 14 residues. Germline lookup yields CDR1 MDHEN and CDR2 SYDVKM. The CDR3 DNA is TGTGCCAGCAGTTCTAACGTGGGGGCCACCCGAGTGTACTTC. It is translated as CASSSNVGATRVYF.

The chain links TRBV19 to TRBJ2-6, with D perhaps TRBD1 (5 bases). This CDR3 has 17 amino acids. Germline lookup yields CDR1 LNHDA and CDR2 SQIVND (reference sequence). V was pared by 6 bases and J by 3 bases, with 18 bases between. The CDR3 DNA reads TGTGCCAGTAGAAGGGGCAACAACTCTCATGGGGCCAACGTCCTGACTTTC. This encodes CASRRGNNSHGANVLTF.

The rearrangement uses TRBV27 and TRBJ2-1; 9 positions match TRBD2. The CDR3 runs 14 residues. The germline gives CDR1 MNHEY, CDR2 SMNVEV (reference sequence). Trimming removed 5 bases from V and 7 bases from J; junction bases left unmatched: 6. CDR3 DNA sequence: TGTGCCAGCAGTGCGTCTAGCGGGACGAATGAGCAGTTCTTC. It yields the protein CASSASSGTNEQFF.

This chain joins TRBV5-6 and TRBJ2-1; no firm D call. The CDR3 sequence is 15 residues long. V gave up 0 bases and J gave up 0 bases, with 7 bases separating them. Germline lookup yields CDR1 SGHDT and CDR2 YYEEEE. CDR3 DNA sequence: TGTGCCAGCAGCTTGGCCGGTAGCTCCTACAATGAGCAGTTCTTC. Translated, it gives CASSLAGSSYNEQFF.

The chain is built from TRBV29-1 and TRBJ2-7, with 7 nucleotides matching TRBD2. CDR1 SQVTM and CDR2 ANQGSEA come from the germline V gene. The CDR3 runs 17 residues. J lost 2 bases, V lost 1 base, and 14 bases had no gene match. CDR3 residues: CSVEGEGRENGPYEQYF. Here the CDR3 DNA reads TGCAGCGTTGAAGGGGAGGGGCGGGAGAATGGGCCCTACGAGCAGTACTTC.